In its sample, the clone carrying this T cell receptor beta chain was seen a few times. Its antigen is currently unknown. This entry comes from a study of T cells in localized non-small cell lung cancer. Study-level results: Turning up in adjacent lung were a median approximately 50 of the top 100 tumor clones. Tumor showed lower T cell clonality than uninvolved adjacent lung, where it was highest. Only one tumor region was sequenced, so heterogeneity remains possible.

Germline V gene sequence: CDR1 MNHEY, CDR2 SVGAGI. Between the trimmed V and J ends, which lost 6 bases and 4 bases, there was a span of 13 bases. The CDR3 has 14 amino acids. Profiling relied on immunoSEQ multiplex PCR, and the TCRdb table lists in-frame clones only, not all of them. The sample yields tens of thousands of clones, approximately 85% seen once. The V gene is TRBV6-5, the J gene TRBJ1-3; D ambiguous. The input for sequencing was peripheral blood, taken before any cancer treatment. The sequence derives from a female donor of 60 years or more with stage I lung adenocarcinoma. The CDR3 coding sequence is TGTGCCAGCAGGGGGTCCTTAAGAGGAAACACCATATATTTT. It encodes CASRGSLRGNTIYF.